The present entry profiles one T cell receptor beta chain with its context. This sample was included in a study of blood T cell repertoires in COVID-19. Background on the study: COVID-19 samples, acute and convalescent, were from the United States, Italy and Spain.

Repertoires were generated with immunoSEQ multiplex PCR, while TCRdb's copy carries only in-frame clones and drops some. The sample lists about 500,000 clones, about 91% seen once, with roughly 0.92% in the top ten. This TCR was recovered from a man between 18 and 29 years old with COVID-19, enrolled during active disease. What was sequenced was peripheral blood.

The CDR3 is CAWRATTNEKLFF. The CDR3 coding sequence is TGTGCCTGGAGGGCCACAACTAATGAAAAACTGTTTTTT. The V gene is TRBV30, the J gene TRBJ1-4; D is ambiguous. Per germline, CDR1 GTSNPN and CDR2 SVGIG (reference sequence). The CDR3 is 13 residues long. V was pared by 3 bases and J by 0 bases, with 5 bases between.